Below, 11 T cell receptor beta chains from the same sample are listed, as sequenced in a study of T-cell memory formation after mild COVID-19. TCRdb used MiXCR to reprocess the 5' RACE reads, holding one entry per CDR3 protein. This table has hundreds of thousands of distinct CDR3 sequences, roughly 23% appearing once. The specimen was PBMCs or a T cell subset sorted from them (not recorded which). All receptors come from an adult woman who had mild COVID-19 (a few samples of this study predate the infection). Cell type and time point are not known.

The genes are TRBV20-1 and TRBJ2-1, with D possibly being TRBD1 or TRBD2 (5 bases each). This CDR3 comprises 14 residues. Germline values: CDR1 DFQATT, CDR2 SNEGSKA (reference sequence). V dropped 3 bases and J dropped 2 bases, with 11 bases sitting between them. Here the CDR3 reads CSASGATPYNEQFF. CDR3 sequence (DNA): TGCAGTGCTAGCGGGGCGACACCCTACAATGAGCAGTTCTTC.

A few counts support this clonotype. The rearrangement links TRBV10-3 to TRBJ2-5; D call uncertain. Trimming shortened V by 0 bases and J by 5 bases, and 1 base separated the two germline ends. Germline V gene sequence: CDR1 ENHRY, CDR2 SYGVKD. The CDR3 loop spans 11 amino acids. The chain's CDR3 is CAISESETQYF. CDR3 in DNA: TGTGCCATCAGTGAGTCTGAGACCCAGTACTTC.

The chain recombines TRBV23-1 with TRBJ1-1; D unclear. TRBV23-1 is annotated as an ORF whose role is uncertain. Trimming left V 3 bases short and J 4 bases short, with 21 bases between. The CDR3 totals 17 residues. The CDR3: CASSHRTRVGLGTEAFF. CDR3 coding DNA: TGCGCCAGCAGTCACCGAACCCGAGTGGGGTTGGGCACTGAAGCTTTCTTT.

This clonotype was counted a few times. This chain connects TRBV5-1 to TRBJ2-5; D is unresolved. The CDR3 runs 14 residues. V was pared by 2 bases and J by 5 bases, with 13 bases between. The germline V gene encodes CDR1 SGHRS and CDR2 YFSETQ. CDR3 protein: CASSLQPVGETQYF. The CDR3 DNA is TGCGCCAGCAGCTTACAACCCGTTGGGGAGACCCAGTACTTC.

This chain connects TRBV6-5 to TRBJ2-2, with 11 bases lining up with TRBD1. V was pared by 3 bases and J by 6 bases, with 3 bases of the junction left unmatched. Germline CDR1 MNHEY, CDR2 SVGAGI. The CDR3 is 15 residues long. The CDR3, as DNA: TGTGCCAGCAGTTATCCGGGACAGGGGGCCGGGGAGCTGTTTTTT. Protein product: CASSYPGQGAGELFF.

This clonotype was counted a few times. V is TRBV7-8 and J is TRBJ1-5; D is possibly TRBD1 (5 bases). CDR1 SGHVS and CDR2 FQNEAQ come from the germline V gene. The CDR3 runs 17 residues. The ends were cut back, 2 bases at V and 1 base at J, with 15 bases in the middle. DNA of the CDR3: TGTGCCAGCAGCTTATGGCAGGGTACGAAGAGCAATCAGCCCCAGCATTTT. Its protein is CASSLWQGTKSNQPQHF.

V is TRBV20-1 and J is TRBJ2-7, with 7 bases lining up with TRBD1. V lost 6 bases and J lost 4; bases outside the gene matches: 12. Germline-derived CDR1 and CDR2 are DFQATT and SNEGSKA (reference sequence). This CDR3 contains 14 residues. The CDR3 DNA follows: TGCAGTGCCACAGCCGGGACAGATTTTTACGAGCAGTACTTC. Translation: CSATAGTDFYEQYF.

This chain connects TRBV2 to TRBJ2-7; maybe TRBD1 (6 bases). The CDR3 loop spans 13 amino acids. Germline CDR1 and CDR2: SNHLY and FYNNEI. The V end was cut by 2 bases, the J end by 4 bases, with 9 bases between. The CDR3 region has the DNA TGTGCCAGCAGTGAAAACAGGGTTTACGAGCAGTACTTC. Translated: CASSENRVYEQYF. The whole variable domain, remainder taken from reference TRBV2 and TRBJ2-7, is EPEVTQTPSHQVTQMGQEVILRCVPISNHLYFYWYRQILGQKVEFLVSFYNNEISEKSEIFDDQFSVERPDGSNFTLKIRSTKLEDSAMYFCASSENRVYEQYFGPGTRLTVT.

This clonotype has more than one count but fewer than ten. The CDR3 DNA follows: TGTGCCACCAGCAGAGATCGTCGGCAGGGCTACGAGCAGTACTTC. It codes for CATSRDRRQGYEQYF. The V gene is TRBV15, the J gene TRBJ2-7, with D tentatively TRBD1 (5 bases). CDR1 LNHNV and CDR2 YYDKDF come from the germline V gene (reference sequence). The CDR3 consists of 15 residues. Deletions cut 0 bases from V and 3 bases from J, with 12 bases between.

The chain links TRBV7-2 to TRBJ2-7; maybe TRBD2 (6 bases). This CDR3 contains 12 residues. With 6 bases removed from V and 3 bases from J, the gap between germline ends came to 9 bases. Germline-derived CDR1 and CDR2 are SGHTA and FQGNSA. The DNA of the CDR3 is TGTGCCAGCAGGCGGGACCTCTACGAGCAGTACTTC. This translates into CASRRDLYEQYF.

The chain couples TRBV6-5 to TRBJ2-7; 12 nucleotides agree with TRBD2. This CDR3 spans 15 amino acids. Trimming removed 6 bases from V and 4 bases from J; junction bases left unmatched: 7. Germline CDR1 and CDR2: MNHEY and SVGAGI. CDR3 in DNA: TGTGCCAGCAGCCGAACCCTAGCGGGAGGGTACGAGCAGTACTTC. It translates to CASSRTLAGGYEQYF.